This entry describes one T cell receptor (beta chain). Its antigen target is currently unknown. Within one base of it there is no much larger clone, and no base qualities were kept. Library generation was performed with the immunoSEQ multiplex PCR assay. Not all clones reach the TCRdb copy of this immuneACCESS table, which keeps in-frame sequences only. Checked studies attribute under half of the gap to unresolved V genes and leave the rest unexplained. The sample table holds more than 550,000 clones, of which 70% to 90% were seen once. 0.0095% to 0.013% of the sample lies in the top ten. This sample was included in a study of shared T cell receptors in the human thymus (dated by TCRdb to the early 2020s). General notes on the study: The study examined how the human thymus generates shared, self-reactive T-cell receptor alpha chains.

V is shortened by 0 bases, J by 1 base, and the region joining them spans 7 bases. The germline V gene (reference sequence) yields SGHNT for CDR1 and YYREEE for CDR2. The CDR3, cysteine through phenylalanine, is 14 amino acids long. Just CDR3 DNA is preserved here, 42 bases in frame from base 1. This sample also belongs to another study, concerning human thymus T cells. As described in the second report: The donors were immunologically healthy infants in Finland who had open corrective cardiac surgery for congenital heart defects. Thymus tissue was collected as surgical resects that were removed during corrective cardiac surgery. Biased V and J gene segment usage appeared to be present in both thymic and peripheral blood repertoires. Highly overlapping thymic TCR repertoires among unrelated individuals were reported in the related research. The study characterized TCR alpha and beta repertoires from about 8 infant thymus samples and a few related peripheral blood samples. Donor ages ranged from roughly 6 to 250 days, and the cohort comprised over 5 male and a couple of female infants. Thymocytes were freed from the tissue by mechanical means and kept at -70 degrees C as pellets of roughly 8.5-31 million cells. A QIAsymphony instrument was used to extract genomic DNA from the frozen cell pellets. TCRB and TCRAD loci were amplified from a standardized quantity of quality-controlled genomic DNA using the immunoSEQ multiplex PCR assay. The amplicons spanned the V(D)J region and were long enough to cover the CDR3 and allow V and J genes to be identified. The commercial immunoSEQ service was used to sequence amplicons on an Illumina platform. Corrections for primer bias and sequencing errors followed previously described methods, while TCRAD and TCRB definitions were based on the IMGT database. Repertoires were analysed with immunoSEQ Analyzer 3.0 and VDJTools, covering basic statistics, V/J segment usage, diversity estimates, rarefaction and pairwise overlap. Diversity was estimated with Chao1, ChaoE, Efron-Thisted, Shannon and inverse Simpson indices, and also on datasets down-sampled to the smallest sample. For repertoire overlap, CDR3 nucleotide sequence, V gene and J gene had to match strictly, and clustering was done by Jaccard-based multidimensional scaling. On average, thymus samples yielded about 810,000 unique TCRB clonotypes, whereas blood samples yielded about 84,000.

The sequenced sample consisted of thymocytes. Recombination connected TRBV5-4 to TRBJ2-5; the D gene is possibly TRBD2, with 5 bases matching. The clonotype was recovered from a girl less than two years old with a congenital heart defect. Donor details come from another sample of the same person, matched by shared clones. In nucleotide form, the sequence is TGTGCCAGCAGCTTGGGAGCGGCCCAAGAGACCCAGTACTTC. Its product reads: CASSLGAAQETQYF.